These 29 T cell receptor beta chains originate from one sample sequenced in a study of blood T cells in healthy people across ages. Using a J-beta primer mix together with a sample-barcoded 5' primer, a second PCR was run for roughly 7 to 11 cycles. TCRdb passed the 5' RACE reads through MiXCR, listing each CDR3 protein once. The sample shows hundreds of thousands of distinct CDR3 sequences, less than 35% of them seen only once. Sequencing was carried out using blood. The receptors shown here come from a woman aged 80 or over in good health.

This clonotype was seen at least ten times. The chain joins TRBV27 to TRBJ2-5; tentatively, D is TRBD1 (5 bases). Trimming took off 3 bases at V and 5 bases at J, with 16 bases between the two ends. Germline V gives CDR1 MNHEY, CDR2 SMNVEV (reference sequence). The CDR3 is 15 amino acids. CDR3 nucleotide sequence: TGTGCCAGCAGTTTCCAGGGAAGTGCGTCGGAGACCCAGTACTTC. As protein: CASSFQGSASETQYF.

The V gene is TRBV7-8, the J gene TRBJ1-4; a possible D gene is TRBD1 (5 bases). V lost 5 bases and J lost 1, with 14 bases in between. This CDR3 is built from 16 residues. CDR1 SGHVS and CDR2 FQNEAQ come from the germline V gene. This CDR3 is CASSLEQDRTNEKLFF. The CDR3 DNA reads TGTGCCAGCAGCCTTGAACAGGACCGAACTAATGAAAAACTGTTTTTT.

This clonotype was seen repeatedly, ten times or more. This chain uses TRBV5-1 with TRBJ1-1, with D tentatively TRBD1 (5 bases). This CDR3 region has 15 residues. The ends were cut back, 3 bases at V and 5 bases at J, with 17 bases in the middle. Per the germline V gene, CDR1 is SGHRS and CDR2 is YFSETQ. The CDR3 DNA reads as TGCGCCAGCAGCTGGGGGGGAACGGGGGAGACTGAAGCTTTCTTT. Translated: CASSWGGTGETEAFF.

CDR3: CASSLTYTQPQHF. In nucleotides, the CDR3 is TGTGCCAGCAGCTTAACCTACACTCAGCCCCAGCATTTT. The rearrangement joins TRBV7-3 to TRBJ1-5; D call uncertain. Between the trimmed V and J ends, which lost 0 bases and 6 bases, there was a span of 6 bases. Germline values: CDR1 SGHTA, CDR2 FQGTGA. The CDR3 extends over 13 amino acids.

The rearrangement uses TRBV20-1 and TRBJ2-3; 7 nucleotides line up with TRBD1. In germline, CDR1 is DFQATT, CDR2 SNEGSKA (reference sequence). J lost 5 bases, V lost 2 bases, and 13 bases had no gene match. This CDR3 contains 16 residues. CDR3 DNA: TGCAGTGCTAGACCAACCCGGGACAGAACTATAGATACGCAGTATTTT. Translating it yields CSARPTRDRTIDTQYF.

This clonotype was recorded at least ten times. The V and J genes are TRBV7-3 and TRBJ1-2; the D gene is possibly TRBD1 (5 bases). Trimming pared 0 bases from V and 3 bases from J, leaving 11 bases between. CDR1 SGHTA and CDR2 FQGTGA come from the germline V gene. CDR3 length: 15 amino acids. The CDR3 coding sequence is TGTGCCAGCAGCTTAACGGGAGGGGCGGACTATGGCTACACCTTC. This gives the protein CASSLTGGADYGYTF.

This clonotype was seen repeatedly, ten times or more. The gene calls are TRBV20-1 and TRBJ1-6; a possible D gene is TRBD1 (5 bases). The CDR3 has 16 amino acids. Trimming removed 0 bases from V and 9 bases from J, with 18 bases in between. Germline V gene lookup returns CDR1 DFQATT and CDR2 SNEGSKA (reference sequence). CDR3 residues: CSARDLIGGAGSPLHF. In nucleotides, the CDR3 is TGCAGTGCTAGAGATCTAATCGGAGGGGCTGGTTCACCCCTCCACTTT.

This clonotype was recorded at least ten times. V is TRBV4-2 and J is TRBJ1-2; D is ambiguous. The germline gives CDR1 LGHNA, CDR2 YNFKEQ. This CDR3 spans 17 amino acids. V lost 0 bases to trimming and J lost 3 bases, with 17 bases between them. CDR3 DNA: TGTGCCAGCAGCCAAGATTCCGTTGCAAGAAGTGACTATGGCTACACCTTC. This encodes CASSQDSVARSDYGYTF.

Regarding this clonotype: One end of the junction does not line up with germline, which may come from a read error. J is TRBJ2-1 and V is TRBV12-3 or TRBV12-4; the D gene is possibly TRBD1 (5 bases). The CDR3 has 14 residues. CDR3 loop: CTSTSGSPYNEQFF. The CDR3 region has the DNA TGTACCAGCACCTCAGGGTCCCCCTACAATGAGCAGTTCTTC.

This clonotype was observed a handful of times. V gene TRBV2 combines with J gene TRBJ2-3; D is possibly TRBD1 or TRBD2 (5 bases each). Germline CDR1 reads SNHLY; CDR2 reads FYNNEI. V was cut by 4 bases and J by 4 bases, with 12 bases left in between. This CDR3 is 14 amino acids long. The CDR3 DNA reads as TGTGCCAGCAGTGCAAGGAGAGGGGCAGATACGCAGTATTTT. This gives the protein CASSARRGADTQYF.

This clonotype has just one count. A clone one base away is much larger, so this may be a read error. J is TRBJ2-5 and V is TRBV5-4; 8 positions agree with TRBD1. Germline values: CDR1 SGHNT, CDR2 YYREEE (reference sequence). CDR3 length: 15 amino acids. The CDR3 DNA reads TGTACCAGCAGCTTGCAGGGGGCCCCGCAGGAGACCCAGTACTTC. Its translation: CTSSLQGAPQETQYF.

This clonotype was counted many times. V is TRBV7-6 and J is TRBJ2-7, with D possibly called TRBD1 or TRBD2 (5 bases each). CDR1 is SGHVS, CDR2 FNYEAQ, per germline. There are 12 residues in the CDR3. The V and J ends lost 0 bases and 5 bases respectively, with 5 bases between them. CDR3 DNA sequence: TGTGCCAGCAGCTTAGCGGGGGACGAGCAGTACTTC. Protein: CASSLAGDEQYF.

Turning to this clonotype: Possible read error: a much larger clone is one base away. This rearrangement joins TRBV6-6 to TRBJ2-1; D ambiguous. The DNA end is more similar to TRBJ2-7, so the J call may be wrong. Germline V gives CDR1 MNHNY, CDR2 SVGAGI (reference sequence). The CDR3 loop spans 13 amino acids. CDR3 coding DNA: TGTGCCAGCAGTTACTTGGGTTACAATGAGCAGTACTTC. This gives the protein CASSYLGYNEQYF.

The genes are TRBV18 and TRBJ2-1, with 9 positions matching TRBD1. Matching the DNA end better, TRBJ2-7 makes the J call doubtful. The germline V gene has CDR1 KGHSH and CDR2 LQKENI. The CDR3 contains 16 residues. The chain's CDR3 is CASSPPTGGSYNEQYF. CDR3 in DNA: TGTGCCAGCTCACCACCGACAGGGGGATCCTACAATGAGCAGTACTTC.

In this sample, this clonotype turned up many times. This chain joins TRBV24-1 and TRBJ2-7, with 7 bases lining up with TRBD2. The CDR3 is 15 residues long. Germline V gene lookup returns CDR1 KGHDR and CDR2 SFDVKD. V was clipped by 5 bases and J by 5 bases; unmatched bases: 11. CDR3: CATSVGTGGEDEQYF. CDR3 sequence (DNA): TGTGCCACCAGTGTCGGGACGGGGGGAGAGGACGAGCAGTACTTC.

The chain combines TRBV7-2 with TRBJ2-5, with D unclear. Looked up from germline, CDR1 is SGHTA and CDR2 is FQGNSA. The ends were cut back, 3 bases at V and 5 bases at J, with 13 bases in the middle. The CDR3 totals 14 residues. The CDR3 DNA follows: TGTGCCAGCAGCTTGGCGCCCGACCGGGAGACCCAGTACTTC. Residues: CASSLAPDRETQYF.

The CDR3 DNA reads TGTGCCAGCAGCAAAGGGACTAGCGGGGACTCCTGGAATGAGCAGTTCTTC. This encodes CASSKGTSGDSWNEQFF. The chain links TRBV6-6 to TRBJ2-1; TRBD2 aligns across 13 bases. Germline V gives CDR1 MNHNY, CDR2 SVGAGI (reference sequence). The CDR3 sequence is 17 residues long. The V gene end was trimmed by 6 bases and the J gene end by 7 bases; junction bases not matched to a gene: 12.

This clonotype has at least ten counts. The chain carries TRBV9 and TRBJ1-1, with 9 bases matching TRBD1. This CDR3 comprises 15 residues. CDR1 SGDLS and CDR2 YYNGEE come from the germline V gene. The trim removed 2 bases at V and 1 base at J, leaving 3 bases unmatched. CDR3 sequence: CASSVTGGENTEAFF. In DNA form, the CDR3 reads TGTGCCAGCAGCGTTACAGGGGGCGAGAACACTGAAGCTTTCTTT.

This clonotype occurred a few times. This sequence may be a read error, since a much larger clone differs from it by one base. V usage is TRBV5-1 and J usage is TRBJ2-5; TRBD1 or TRBD2 may be the D gene (5 bases each). This CDR3 region has 15 residues. Germline loops: CDR1 SGHRS, CDR2 YFSETQ. V lost 0 bases to trimming and J lost 11 bases, with 20 bases between them. As DNA, the CDR3 is TGCGCCAGCAGCTTGGTTGCAGGGCAGGCCACGGGGCAGTACTTC. The encoded protein is CASSLVAGQATGQYF.

This clonotype was seen repeatedly, ten times or more. The chain recombines TRBV9 with TRBJ1-2; no clear D gene. Germline V gene sequence: CDR1 SGDLS, CDR2 YYNGEE. Trimming cost V 3 bases and J 7 bases, with 19 bases left between them. The CDR3 runs to 15 residues. CDR3 amino acids: CASSETIETSGGYTF. The CDR3 DNA follows: TGTGCCAGCAGCGAGACCATAGAGACCTCGGGTGGCTACACCTTC.

This clonotype was detected ten times or more. This chain uses TRBV6-5 with TRBJ2-5; D may be TRBD1 or TRBD2 (5 bases each). Trimming took 4 bases from V and 5 from J, leaving 14 bases between them. CDR3 length: 14 residues. Germline CDR1 reads MNHEY; CDR2 reads SVGAGI. CDR3 sequence reads: CASSSTPGSETQYF. As DNA, the CDR3 is TGTGCCAGCAGTTCAACCCCAGGGAGTGAGACCCAGTACTTC.

This clonotype has only one observation. The junction and the germline gene differ at one end; a read error may be behind it. The chain couples TRBV6-5 to TRBJ2-6; tentative D call: TRBD2 (6 bases). The germline gives CDR1 MNHEY, CDR2 SVGAGI. The length of the CDR3 is 16 residues. The CDR3 here is CASSPGRLSGANVRTF. As DNA, the CDR3 is TGTGCCAGCAGTCCGGGGAGGTTGTCTGGGGCCAACGTCCGGACTTTC.

This clonotype has ten or more counts. V gene TRBV20-1 combines with J gene TRBJ2-3; no definite D call. CDR1 and CDR2 (germline): DFQATT, SNEGSKA (reference sequence). The CDR3 spans 14 residues. With 6 bases removed from V and 1 base from J, the gap between germline ends came to 14 bases. The DNA for the CDR3 is TGCAGTGCAAAATTGAACCGAGGCACAGATACGCAGTATTTT. Translation: CSAKLNRGTDTQYF.

The table lists this clonotype with a few counts. A much more abundant neighbour one base away suggests this may be a read error. DNA for the CDR3: TGTGCCACCAGTGACGGACTAGCGGGGGGTAGCTACGAGCAGTACTTC. Its protein product is CATSDGLAGGSYEQYF. V is TRBV24-1 and J is TRBJ2-5; 14 bases are shared with TRBD2. The DNA end lines up better with TRBJ2-7; the J call may be wrong. The CDR3 covers 16 residues. Per the germline V gene, CDR1 is KGHDR and CDR2 is SFDVKD.

This clonotype has only a few counts. V usage is TRBV7-9 and J usage is TRBJ1-2; D gene uncertain. The V end was cut by 4 bases, the J end by 7 bases, with 13 bases between. The CDR3 is 13 amino acids. The germline V gene encodes CDR1 SEHNR and CDR2 FQNEAQ (reference sequence). CDR3 in amino acids: CASSSTVRAGYTF. CDR3 nucleotides: TGTGCCAGCAGCTCTACGGTGCGGGCTGGCTACACCTTC.

A remark on this clonotype: This may arise from a read error, as a much more abundant clone is one base away. The chain employs TRBV20-1 and TRBJ1-1; the match to TRBD1 covers 7 bases. This CDR3 is built from 15 residues. The germline V gene has CDR1 DFQATT and CDR2 SNEGSKA (reference sequence). The CDR3 nucleotides read TGCAGTACTAGCTATACAGGGGTAATGAACACTGAAGCTTTCTTT. Translating it yields CSTSYTGVMNTEAFF.

Details on this clonotype: Sequence at one end of the junction differs from germline and may be a read error. The chain couples TRBV27 to TRBJ2-2; D remains unclear. Looked up from germline, CDR1 is MNHEY and CDR2 is SMNVEV (reference sequence). The CDR3 totals 14 residues. This CDR3 is CAGSWVGNTGELFF. As DNA, the CDR3 is TGTGCCGGCAGTTGGGTAGGAAACACCGGGGAGCTGTTTTTT.

The table lists this clonotype with a few counts. This chain connects TRBV3-1 to TRBJ1-2; 10 bases agree with TRBD1. Germline lookup yields CDR1 LGHDT and CDR2 YNNKEL (reference sequence). Trimming took 4 bases from V and 6 from J; bases not matched to a gene: 8. CDR3 length equals 15 residues. CDR3 in amino acids: CASSPTGGWSHGYTF. The CDR3 coding sequence is TGTGCCAGCAGCCCGACAGGGGGCTGGTCTCATGGCTACACCTTC. The variable domain in full, completed from reference TRBV3-1 and TRBJ1-2, reads DTAVSQTPKYLVTQMGNDKSIKCEQNLGHDTMYWYKQDSKKFLKIMFSYNNKELIINETVPNRFSPKSPDKAHLNLHINSLELGDSAVYFCASSPTGGWSHGYTFGSGTRLTVV.

This clonotype was seen a few times. The genes are TRBV7-8 and TRBJ1-4, with D perhaps matching TRBD1 (5 bases). The CDR3 is made up of 14 amino acids. Germline V gene data show CDR1 as SGHVS and CDR2 as FQNEAQ. Trimming took 1 base from V and 7 from J, leaving 10 bases between them. In DNA, the CDR3 is TGTGCCAGCAGCTTAGTGACAGACGGTGAAAAACTGTTTTTT. It yields the protein CASSLVTDGEKLFF. The variable domain in full, completed from reference TRBV7-8 and TRBJ1-4, reads GAGVSQSPRYKVAKRGQDVALRCDPISGHVSLFWYQQALGQGPEFLTYFQNEAQLDKSGLPSDRFFAERPEGSVSTLKIQRTQQEDSAVYLCASSLVTDGEKLFFGSGTQLSVL.